This is a list of T cell receptor beta chains from one sample in a study of technical replicates of blood from several donors. Here immunoSEQ multiplex PCR was the method, and the copy in TCRdb shows in-frame clones only, minus some. The table shows around 93,000 clones, with 95% occurring only once. The sequenced sample consisted of T cells isolated from PBMCs. The receptor set was obtained from a human donor in good health. Each CDR3 is given with its conserved first and last residue. A D gene is named only where the DNA matches it firmly. Expanded clones are given a class, and other clones once, few, many or no size at all.

v_gene: TRBV5-1
j_gene: TRBJ2-1
abundance: .
d_gene: .
CDR3aa: CASSFNLGDEQFF
CDR3nt: TGCGCCAGCAGCTTCAACCTCGGGGATGAGCAGTTCTTC

v_gene: TRBV27
j_gene: TRBJ2-4
abundance: .
d_gene: .
CDR3aa: CASSLDSKNIQYF
CDR3nt: TGTGCCAGCAGTTTAGACAGTAAAAACATTCAGTACTTC

v_gene: TRBV5-1
j_gene: TRBJ2-7
abundance: .
d_gene: TRBD1
CDR3aa: CASSLDRGTYEQYF
CDR3nt: TGCGCCAGCAGCTTGGACAGGGGGACCTACGAGCAGTACTTC

v_gene: TRBV19
j_gene: TRBJ1-5
abundance: .
d_gene: TRBD1
CDR3aa: CASSLPRGHGNQPQHF
CDR3nt: TGTGCCAGTAGTCTACCCAGGGGGCATGGGAATCAGCCCCAGCATTTT

v_gene: TRBV2
j_gene: TRBJ2-5
abundance: .
d_gene: TRBD1
CDR3aa: CASSYTGTGVEETQYF
CDR3nt: TGTGCCAGCAGCTACACCGGGACAGGGGTAGAAGAGACCCAGTACTTC

v_gene: TRBV12-5
j_gene: TRBJ1-1
abundance: few
d_gene: .
CDR3aa: CASGLDRSSNTEAFF
CDR3nt: TGTGCTAGTGGTTTGGACAGGAGTAGTAACACTGAAGCTTTCTTT

v_gene: TRBV7-8
j_gene: TRBJ2-3
abundance: .
d_gene: TRBD1
CDR3aa: CASIPHRGRRDTQYF
CDR3nt: TGTGCCAGCATCCCCCACAGGGGGCGCCGAGATACGCAGTATTTT

v_gene: TRBV13
j_gene: TRBJ2-1
abundance: .
d_gene: .
CDR3aa: CASSRSGPQFF
CDR3nt: TGTGCCAGCAGCCGTAGCGGTCCCCAGTTCTTC

v_gene: TRBV19
j_gene: TRBJ2-1
abundance: .
d_gene: .
CDR3aa: CASSLAGYNEQFF
CDR3nt: TGTGCCAGTAGTCTAGCCGGGTACAATGAGCAGTTCTTC

v_gene: TRBV29-1
j_gene: TRBJ2-3
abundance: .
d_gene: .
CDR3aa: CSVFPTYTDTQYF
CDR3nt: TGCAGCGTTTTCCCGACATACACAGATACGCAGTATTTT

v_gene: TRBV10-3
j_gene: TRBJ2-6
abundance: once
d_gene: .
CDR3aa: CAIIIDVLTF
CDR3nt: TGTGCCATCATAATAGACGTCCTGACTTTC

v_gene: TRBV6-6
j_gene: TRBJ2-2
abundance: once
d_gene: TRBD2
CDR3aa: CASIGTSGAGELFF
CDR3nt: TGTGCCAGCATTGGGACTAGCGGAGCCGGGGAGCTGTTTTTT

v_gene: TRBV11-3
j_gene: TRBJ1-4
abundance: .
d_gene: .
CDR3aa: CASSPGDNEKLFF
CDR3nt: TGTGCCAGCAGCCCCGGTGATAATGAAAAACTGTTTTTT

v_gene: TRBV2
j_gene: TRBJ2-7
abundance: .
d_gene: .
CDR3aa: CASRAGYEQYF
CDR3nt: TGTGCCAGCAGAGCCGGGTACGAGCAGTACTTC

v_gene: TRBV30
j_gene: TRBJ1-2
abundance: once
d_gene: .
CDR3aa: CAWSVPPVYGYTF
CDR3nt: TGTGCCTGGAGTGTACCCCCGGTCTATGGCTACACCTTC

v_gene: TRBV10-3
j_gene: TRBJ2-2
abundance: .
d_gene: TRBD2
CDR3aa: CAISESSGRAHTGELFF
CDR3nt: TGTGCCATCAGTGAGTCGAGTGGGAGGGCCCACACCGGGGAGCTGTTTTTT

v_gene: TRBV5-8
j_gene: TRBJ1-1
abundance: .
d_gene: .
CDR3aa: CASNGGFTEAFF
CDR3nt: TGTGCCAGCAATGGGGGGTTCACTGAAGCTTTCTTT

v_gene: TRBV7-6
j_gene: TRBJ2-2
abundance: .
d_gene: TRBD2
CDR3aa: CASSSGGFSWGDTGELFF
CDR3nt: TGTGCCAGCAGCTCGGGGGGATTCAGCTGGGGCGACACCGGGGAGCTGTTTTTT

v_gene: TRBV7-3
j_gene: TRBJ2-1
abundance: .
d_gene: TRBD2
CDR3aa: CASSFPGLVGINEQFF
CDR3nt: TGTGCCAGCAGCTTCCCCGGACTAGTAGGGATCAATGAGCAGTTCTTC

v_gene: TRBV6-5
j_gene: TRBJ2-7
abundance: .
d_gene: .
CDR3aa: CASSSFHEQYF
CDR3nt: TGTGCCAGCAGTTCCTTCCACGAGCAGTACTTC

v_gene: TRBV2
j_gene: TRBJ1-1
abundance: .
d_gene: TRBD1
CDR3aa: CASSDNRGSTEAFF
CDR3nt: TGTGCCAGCAGTGATAACAGGGGATCCACTGAAGCTTTCTTT

v_gene: TRBV5-1
j_gene: TRBJ1-2
abundance: .
d_gene: TRBD1
CDR3aa: CASSLTGGEVGYTF
CDR3nt: TGCGCCAGCAGCTTAACAGGGGGCGAGGTTGGCTACACCTTC